The T cell receptor (beta chain) described here comes from a study of blood T cell repertoires in COVID-19. About the research overall: There were acute and convalescent COVID-19 samples, and they came from the United States, Italy and Spain. T cells, B-cell-depleted T cells, or PBMCs provided the cDNA or gDNA that served as material.

Only in-frame clones appear in the TCRdb table, and some are missing; sequencing was by immunoSEQ multiplex PCR. The sample lists about 300,000 clones, 90% seen once, with approximately 4% in the top ten. Participants came from about 23 US areas, aged roughly 18 to 89 years. Allocation to cohorts depended on clinical history reported by the participants. CDR1 and CDR2 from the germline V gene are ENHRY and SYGVKD. The CDR3 runs 15 residues. Trimming cost V 0 bases and J 1 base, with 10 bases left between them. The rearrangement links TRBV10-3 to TRBJ2-7; a weak D match, TRBD2 (7 bases). The TCR originated in a woman aged 18-30 years with acute COVID-19. The sample consisted of PBMCs or T cells enriched from blood (not recorded which). CDR3 coding DNA: TGTGCCATCAGTGAGTCGGGGAGGGGGTCCTACGAGCAGTACTTC. Residues: CAISESGRGSYEQYF.